This entry lists 14 T cell receptor beta chains sequenced from one sample in a study of blood T cell repertoires in COVID-19. Method: immunoSEQ multiplex PCR; TCRdb's copy keeps in-frame clones and lacks some. There are about 93,000 clones in the sample; around 90% occur only once, and about 4.9% lies in the top ten. Sample: peripheral blood. These receptors were obtained from a man aged 55 to 70 with COVID-19, enrolled during active disease.

The chain employs TRBV9 and TRBJ1-5, with a weak D call TRBD1 (6 bases). Trimming removed 3 bases from V and 6 bases from J, with 10 bases in between. The CDR3 extends over 13 amino acids. Germline V gives CDR1 SGDLS, CDR2 YYNGEE. This CDR3 is CASSAGVAQPQHF. The CDR3 nucleotides read TGTGCCAGCAGCGCAGGGGTGGCTCAGCCCCAGCATTTT.

V gene TRBV10-1 combines with J gene TRBJ1-1, with D perhaps TRBD1 (5 bases). Germline CDR1 reads WNHNN; CDR2 reads SYGVQD (reference sequence). There are 13 residues in the CDR3. V lost 5 bases, J lost 0 bases, and 7 bases lay in between. The CDR3 sequence: CASSQGLNTEAFF. The DNA for the CDR3 is TGCGCCAGCAGTCAGGGCTTGAACACTGAAGCTTTCTTT.

This chain joins TRBV9 and TRBJ2-1, with D perhaps matching TRBD1 (6 bases). The CDR3 has 16 residues. The V and J ends lost 0 bases and 4 bases respectively, with 14 bases between them. Germline V lookup: CDR1 SGDLS, CDR2 YYNGEE. The CDR3 here is CASSVDIRGAYNEQFF. The CDR3, as DNA: TGTGCCAGCAGCGTAGATATCAGGGGAGCGTACAATGAGCAGTTCTTC.

The gene calls are TRBV10-2 and TRBJ1-3; TRBD1 matches at 9 bases. The CDR3 has 14 amino acids. V shed 0 bases and J 8 bases; nucleotides not matched to a gene: 2. Per germline, CDR1 WSHSY and CDR2 SAAADI. CDR3 coding DNA: TGCGCCAGCAGTGAGTCGACAGGGGGAGACACCATATATTTT. Translated: CASSESTGGDTIYF.

The chain is built from TRBV2 and TRBJ1-5; 9 bases map to TRBD1. V dropped 7 bases and J dropped 3; count of bases not matched to a gene: 7. Germline values: CDR1 SNHLY, CDR2 FYNNEI. This CDR3 is 15 amino acids long. This CDR3 is CASKTGQGFNQPQHF. In DNA, the CDR3 is TGTGCCAGCAAGACCGGACAGGGGTTCAATCAGCCCCAGCATTTT.

This clone has only one observation. The gene calls are TRBV29-1 and TRBJ1-2; D gene uncertain. CDR1 is SQVTM and CDR2 is ANQGSEA in the germline V gene. The CDR3 is made up of 13 amino acids. Trimming shortened V by 2 bases and J by 4 bases, and 11 bases separated the two germline ends. CDR3 coding DNA: TGCAGCGTTGAATTGGCAGGCCTCTATGGCTACACCTTC. Protein sequence: CSVELAGLYGYTF.

This chain uses TRBV6-5 with TRBJ1-3; D remains unclear. The germline gives CDR1 MNHEY, CDR2 SVGAGI. Between the trimmed V and J ends, which lost 4 bases and 3 bases, there was a span of 13 bases. The CDR3 spans 15 residues. The CDR3 is CASSSRAEGGNTIYF. CDR3 nucleotide sequence: TGTGCCAGCAGTTCCCGGGCCGAGGGTGGAAACACCATATATTTT.

The V and J genes are TRBV29-1 and TRBJ2-1, with 10 nucleotides matching TRBD2. Germline CDR1 and CDR2: SQVTM and ANQGSEA. With 5 bases clipped from V and 9 bases from J, the junction kept 13 bases outside the gene matches. CDR3 length equals 15 residues. CDR3: CSVPPPSGSGVEQFF. The CDR3 bases are TGCAGCGTTCCTCCACCTAGCGGGAGTGGTGTTGAGCAGTTCTTC.

The CDR3 nucleotides read TGTGCCAGCAGCGTGGACAGGGGCGGTTATGAGCAGTTCTTC. Encoded protein: CASSVDRGGYEQFF. This chain connects TRBV9 to TRBJ2-1; TRBD1 matches at 9 bases. This CDR3 comprises 14 residues. J gave up 8 bases and V 2 bases, and 5 bases lay outside the gene matches. The germline V gene has CDR1 SGDLS and CDR2 YYNGEE. The whole variable domain, remainder taken from reference TRBV9 and TRBJ2-1, is DSGVTQTPKHLITATGQRVTLRCSPRSGDLSVYWYQQSLDQGLQFLIQYYNGEERAKGNILERFSAQQFPDLHSELNLSSLELGDSALYFCASSVDRGGYEQFFGPGTRLTVL.

V and J are TRBV1 and TRBJ2-7; the D call in the table, TRBD1, was not verified against the DNA. TRBV1 is a recognized pseudogene. This CDR3 spans 16 amino acids. CDR3 protein: CTSSQVGGQGIYEQYF. CDR3 DNA sequence: TGCACCAGCAGCCAAGTCGGAGGACAGGGTATTTACGAGCAGTACTTC.

The rearrangement uses TRBV6-5 and TRBJ2-7; a weak D match, TRBD2 (7 bases). V shed 3 bases and J shed 3 bases, with 18 bases lying between them. CDR3 length: 16 residues. Germline V CDR1 and CDR2: MNHEY, SVGAGI. In nucleotides, the CDR3 is TGTGCCAGCAGTTATGGGGAGGGACACCCTAACTACGAGCAGTACTTC. It translates to CASSYGEGHPNYEQYF.

The gene calls are TRBV19 and TRBJ2-6; D may be TRBD1 (5 bases). Trimming took 6 bases from V and 0 from J, leaving 12 bases between them. This CDR3 has 16 amino acids. Germline CDR1 LNHDA, CDR2 SQIVND (reference sequence). In DNA form, the CDR3 reads TGTGCCAGTAGAGGGGAATCTTTCTCTGGGGCCAACGTCCTGACTTTC. Translating gives CASRGESFSGANVLTF.

The chain couples TRBV19 to TRBJ2-5; a possible D gene is TRBD1 (6 bases). Germline V CDR1 and CDR2: LNHDA, SQIVND (reference sequence). This CDR3 comprises 14 residues. Trimming left V 1 base short and J 7 bases short, with 13 bases between. The CDR3 spells CASSIGQATGTQYF. CDR3 coding DNA: TGTGCCAGTAGTATAGGACAGGCCACAGGGACCCAGTACTTC.

The chain joins TRBV6-5 to TRBJ2-3; 10 positions agree with TRBD2. Germline loops: CDR1 MNHEY, CDR2 SVGAGI. This CDR3 is 15 amino acids long. The V segment lost 8 bases and the J segment 0 bases; nucleotides outside the gene matches: 5. CDR3 region: CASVRSGRSTDTQYF. The CDR3 DNA sequence: TGTGCCAGCGTTCGTAGCGGGAGGAGCACAGATACGCAGTATTTT.